The 26 T cell receptor beta chains in this list originate from one sample, sequenced in a study of cytomegalovirus exposure and HLA in healthy donors. TCRdb keeps only in-frame clones here, not all; method: immunoSEQ multiplex PCR. This sample has a few hundred thousand clones, with roughly 88% found just once. The source material was PBMCs. These receptors were taken from a woman aged 25 to 39 in good health and CMV-seropositive.

The chain joins TRBV5-1 to TRBJ1-5; D possibly corresponds to TRBD1 (6 bases). CDR1 SGHRS and CDR2 YFSETQ come from the germline V gene. Trimming took off 4 bases at V and 3 bases at J, with 11 bases between the two ends. CDR3 length equals 14 residues. This chain's CDR3 is CASSNGQPNQPQHF. In DNA form, the CDR3 reads TGCGCCAGCAGCAACGGACAGCCCAATCAGCCCCAGCATTTT. Filled out from reference TRBV5-1 and TRBJ1-5, the complete variable domain reads KAGVTQTPRYLIKTRGQQVTLSCSPISGHRSVSWYQQTPGQGLQFLFEYFSETQRNKGNFPGRFSGRQFSNSRSEMNVSTLELGDSALYLCASSNGQPNQPQHFGDGTRLSIL.

The chain is built from TRBV6-5 and TRBJ1-1; D not certain. V lost 8 bases and J lost 0, with 7 bases in between. Germline V lookup: CDR1 MNHEY, CDR2 SVGAGI. There are 12 residues in the CDR3. CDR3 sequence (DNA): TGTGCCAGCTGGACGATGAACACTGAAGCTTTCTTT. This gives the protein CASWTMNTEAFF.

The V call is TRBV5-6, the J call TRBJ2-3, with D uncertain. V shed 5 bases and J shed 0 bases, with 13 bases lying between them. The germline CDR1 and CDR2 sequences are SGHDT and YYEEEE. CDR3 length equals 15 residues. The CDR3 DNA reads as TGTGCCAGCAGAATGATGGCCGATAGCACAGATACGCAGTATTTT. It translates to CASRMMADSTDTQYF.

This rearrangement joins TRBV5-1 to TRBJ2-1, with 7 bases matching TRBD1. Trimming removed 2 bases from V and 8 bases from J; junction bases left unmatched: 7. The V gene's germline CDR1 is SGHRS and CDR2 YFSETQ. This CDR3 is built from 14 residues. In DNA, the CDR3 is TGCGCCAGCAGCTTCGAGGGGGCAGTTGATGAGCAGTTCTTC. Protein: CASSFEGAVDEQFF.

The V gene is TRBV6-5, the J gene TRBJ2-3, with 9 positions matching TRBD2. Germline assignment: CDR1 MNHEY and CDR2 SVGAGI. This CDR3 spans 16 amino acids. The trim removed 0 bases at V and 2 bases at J, leaving 3 bases unmatched. CDR3 nucleotides: TGTGCCAGCAGTTACTCGGCGGGAGGGCTCACAGATACGCAGTATTTT. It translates to CASSYSAGGLTDTQYF.

This clone was seen more than once but under ten times. This chain connects TRBV30 to TRBJ2-7; TRBD2 might be the D (6 bases). Trimming removed 3 bases at V and 7 bases at J, with 16 bases between. This CDR3 has 13 amino acids. CDR1 is GTSNPN and CDR2 is SVGIG in the germline V gene (reference sequence). CDR3 loop: CAWSVGTVAEQYF. The CDR3 DNA sequence: TGTGCCTGGAGCGTCGGGACTGTAGCGGAGCAGTACTTC. Full variable domain (rest looked up from reference TRBV30 and TRBJ2-7): SQTIHQWPATLVQPVGSPLSLECTVEGTSNPNLYWYRQAAGRGLQLLFYSVGIGQISSEVPQNLSASRPQDRQFILSSKKLLLSDSGFYLCAWSVGTVAEQYFGPGTRLTVT.

V usage is TRBV18 and J usage is TRBJ2-1, with D maybe TRBD2 (6 bases). The germline V and J ends were trimmed by 5 bases and 0 bases, with 8 bases remaining between them. This CDR3 has 14 residues. Per the germline V gene, CDR1 is KGHSH and CDR2 is LQKENI. CDR3 nucleotides: TGTGCCAGCTCATGGGGGGACTCCTACAATGAGCAGTTCTTC. It yields the protein CASSWGDSYNEQFF.

The chain couples TRBV28 to TRBJ2-2; tentative D call: TRBD1 (6 bases). V lost 5 bases to trimming and J lost 3 bases, with 10 bases between them. This CDR3 comprises 14 residues. Germline V gene sequence: CDR1 MDHEN, CDR2 SYDVKM. This CDR3 reads CASSPGQHTGELFF. The CDR3 nucleotides read TGTGCCAGCAGTCCAGGACAGCACACCGGGGAGCTGTTTTTT.

This clone was counted once. V gene TRBV5-1 combines with J gene TRBJ2-7; TRBD2 is a possible D gene (6 bases). The germline V and J ends were trimmed by 4 bases and 6 bases, with 29 bases remaining between them. This CDR3 region has 18 residues. Germline CDR1 SGHRS, CDR2 YFSETQ. CDR3 in amino acids: CASSSVPRLLARPSEQYF. CDR3 coding DNA: TGCGCCAGCAGCAGCGTTCCCCGTTTGCTAGCGCGACCCTCCGAGCAGTACTTC.

The chain joins TRBV30 to TRBJ2-7; D not certain. The germline gives CDR1 GTSNPN, CDR2 SVGIG (reference sequence). The CDR3 totals 13 residues. With 2 bases removed from V and 6 bases from J, the gap between germline ends came to 14 bases. The CDR3 reads CAWSTSDPSEQYF. DNA for the CDR3: TGTGCCTGGAGTACATCGGACCCGAGCGAGCAGTACTTC.

This rearrangement joins TRBV4-3 to TRBJ2-1; 11 bases are a match to TRBD2. V was pared by 1 base and J by 6 bases, with 5 bases of the junction left unmatched. Germline V CDR1 and CDR2: LGHNA, YSLEER. This CDR3 is 16 amino acids long. The DNA of the CDR3 is TGCGCCAGCAGCCAAGTGGGACTAGCGGTTTTCAATGAGCAGTTCTTC. Translation: CASSQVGLAVFNEQFF.

This chain links TRBV7-9 with TRBJ1-5, with D unclear. The CDR3 runs to 13 residues. Germline lookup yields CDR1 SEHNR and CDR2 FQNEAQ (reference sequence). Trimming took off 0 bases at V and 6 bases at J, with 6 bases between the two ends. The CDR3 DNA follows: TGTGCCAGCAGCTTAGCTTTAGGTCAGCCCCAGCATTTT. Amino acids: CASSLALGQPQHF.

V usage is TRBV4-3 and J usage is TRBJ1-1, with a tentative D call TRBD1 (5 bases). V dropped 1 base and J dropped 1 base, with 16 bases sitting between them. The length of the CDR3 is 17 residues. In germline, CDR1 is LGHNA, CDR2 YSLEER. This chain's CDR3 is CASSQARQIQENTEAFF. The CDR3 nucleotides are TGCGCCAGCAGCCAAGCACGCCAAATACAGGAGAACACTGAAGCTTTCTTT.

This clone has just a few counts. J is TRBJ2-7 and V is TRBV10-1, with TRBD2 matching over 11 bases. Per germline, CDR1 WNHNN and CDR2 SYGVQD (reference sequence). Unmatched junction bases numbered 11, after V lost 6 bases and J lost 7 bases. There are 15 residues in the CDR3. CDR3 sequence: CASSDLAGGQWEQYF. The CDR3 DNA reads as TGCGCCAGCAGCGACTTAGCGGGAGGGCAGTGGGAGCAGTACTTC.

The chain couples TRBV10-3 to TRBJ2-7; D is perhaps TRBD2 (5 bases). The CDR3 length is 13 residues. V was pared by 6 bases and J by 3 bases, with 12 bases between. Germline lookup yields CDR1 ENHRY and CDR2 SYGVKD. CDR3 nucleotides: TGTGCCATCAGGGTGCAGGAGGTCTACGAGCAGTACTTC. This codes for CAIRVQEVYEQYF.

This chain joins TRBV2 and TRBJ2-5; no definite D call. The length of the CDR3 is 12 residues. V gave up 1 base and J gave up 4 bases, with 4 bases separating them. Per the germline V gene, CDR1 is SNHLY and CDR2 is FYNNEI. CDR3 nucleotides: TGTGCCAGCAGTGAAGAAGGAGAGACCCAGTACTTC. Its translation is CASSEEGETQYF.

The V and J genes are TRBV2 and TRBJ2-4; a possible D gene is TRBD1 (6 bases). Germline CDR1 reads SNHLY; CDR2 reads FYNNEI. V gave up 6 bases and J gave up 9 bases, with 18 bases separating them. The CDR3 sequence is 14 residues long. The CDR3 DNA sequence: TGTGCCAGCAGGCAAGAGGGGGTTCTGGGCATTCAGTACTTC. Amino acids: CASRQEGVLGIQYF.

The chain combines TRBV11-2 with TRBJ2-3; D not certain. The CDR3 covers 12 residues. Looked up from germline, CDR1 is SGHAT and CDR2 is FQNNGV. Trimming shortened V by 5 bases and J by 1 base, and 4 bases separated the two germline ends. In DNA form, the CDR3 reads TGTGCCAGCAGCCTGGGCACAGATACGCAGTATTTT. As protein: CASSLGTDTQYF.

This chain uses TRBV5-1 with TRBJ2-2, with D tentatively TRBD2 (5 bases). V lost 6 bases, J lost 4 bases, and 16 bases lay in between. Germline values: CDR1 SGHRS, CDR2 YFSETQ. The CDR3 runs to 15 residues. The CDR3 region is CASTLGGDGTGELFF. The CDR3 bases are TGCGCCAGCACCCTAGGAGGCGACGGCACCGGGGAGCTGTTTTTT. The whole variable domain, filled in from reference TRBV5-1 and TRBJ2-2, reads KAGVTQTPRYLIKTRGQQVTLSCSPISGHRSVSWYQQTPGQGLQFLFEYFSETQRNKGNFPGRFSGRQFSNSRSEMNVSTLELGDSALYLCASTLGGDGTGELFFGEGSRLTVL.

The rearrangement links TRBV25-1 to TRBJ1-1; D unresolved. Germline CDR1 MGHDK, CDR2 SYGVNS. The CDR3 covers 15 residues. With 4 bases removed from V and 0 bases from J, the gap between germline ends came to 12 bases. The CDR3, as DNA: TGTGCCAGCAGTGGTGCAGGAGTGATGAACACTGAAGCTTTCTTT. This gives the protein CASSGAGVMNTEAFF.

This clone was seen at least ten times. The rearrangement joins TRBV6-1 to TRBJ1-1; maybe TRBD1 (5 bases). CDR3 length: 13 amino acids. The germline gives CDR1 MNHNS, CDR2 SASEGT. V was cut by 8 bases and J by 3 bases, with 13 bases left in between. CDR3 protein: CASERGFDTEAFF. As DNA, the CDR3 is TGTGCCAGCGAGAGGGGTTTCGACACTGAAGCTTTCTTT.

The chain combines TRBV4-2 with TRBJ1-1; D remains unclear. CDR1 LGHNA and CDR2 YNFKEQ come from the germline V gene. The CDR3 is 16 amino acids. V was trimmed by 4 bases and J by 1 base, leaving 16 bases between them. The CDR3 DNA reads TGTGCCAGCAGCCTTTCCCTTTCGGCGGCGAACACTGAAGCTTTCTTT. It specifies CASSLSLSAANTEAFF.

V and J are TRBV27 and TRBJ2-7, with D perhaps TRBD2 (6 bases). The CDR3 sequence is 13 residues long. Germline assignment: CDR1 MNHEY and CDR2 SMNVEV (reference sequence). V was pared by 3 bases and J by 3 bases, with 9 bases between. DNA of the CDR3: TGTGCCAGCAGTTTTTGGAGGGGCTACGAGCAGTACTTC. Amino acids: CASSFWRGYEQYF.

The rearrangement uses TRBV27 and TRBJ1-3; TRBD1 might be the D (6 bases). The CDR3 totals 15 residues. The V end was cut by 3 bases, the J end by 0 bases, with 9 bases between. Looked up from germline, CDR1 is MNHEY and CDR2 is SMNVEV (reference sequence). CDR3 sequence reads: CASSLGAYSGNTIYF. The CDR3, as DNA: TGTGCCAGCAGTTTGGGGGCTTACTCTGGAAACACCATATATTTT.

This chain joins TRBV5-6 and TRBJ1-2; D not resolved. Germline-derived CDR1 and CDR2 are SGHDT and YYEEEE. The length of the CDR3 is 14 residues. Between the trimmed V and J ends, which lost 4 bases and 8 bases, there was a span of 18 bases. CDR3 sequence reads: CASSPYGGLRGYTF. The DNA for the CDR3 is TGTGCCAGCAGCCCCTACGGCGGGTTGAGGGGCTACACCTTC. The entire variable domain, with the rest obtained from reference TRBV5-6 and TRBJ1-2, is as follows: DAGVTQSPTHLIKTRGQQVTLRCSPKSGHDTVSWYQQALGQGPQFIFQYYEEEERQRGNFPDRFSGHQFPNYSSELNVNALLLGDSALYLCASSPYGGLRGYTFGSGTRLTVV.

V gene TRBV27 combines with J gene TRBJ1-2; 7 bases match TRBD1. Germline V gene data show CDR1 as MNHEY and CDR2 as SMNVEV (reference sequence). The junction had 9 bases not matched to a gene; V was cut back by 5 bases and J by 3 bases. The CDR3 runs 15 residues. DNA for the CDR3: TGTGCCAGCAGTGCGGCCGGGACAGCTTACTATGGCTACACCTTC. It is translated as CASSAAGTAYYGYTF.